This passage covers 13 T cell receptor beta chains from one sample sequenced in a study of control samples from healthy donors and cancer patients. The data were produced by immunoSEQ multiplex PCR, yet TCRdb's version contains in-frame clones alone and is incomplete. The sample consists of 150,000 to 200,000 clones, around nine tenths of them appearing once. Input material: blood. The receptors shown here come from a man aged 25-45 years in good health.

The CDR3: CAWAKRGLLAKNIQYF. Here the CDR3 DNA reads TGTGCCTGGGCCAAAAGGGGCCTACTAGCCAAAAACATTCAGTACTTC. The genes are TRBV30 and TRBJ2-4, with TRBD1 as a possible D gene (5 bases). Trimming shortened V by 5 bases and J by 0 bases, and 17 bases separated the two germline ends. Per germline, CDR1 GTSNPN and CDR2 SVGIG (reference sequence). The CDR3 is made up of 16 amino acids.

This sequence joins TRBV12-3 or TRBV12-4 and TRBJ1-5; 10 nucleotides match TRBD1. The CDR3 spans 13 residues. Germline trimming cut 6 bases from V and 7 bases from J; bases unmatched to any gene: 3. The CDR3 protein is CASSWTGGQPQHF. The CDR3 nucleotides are TGTGCCAGCAGCTGGACAGGGGGACAGCCCCAGCATTTT.

Here the CDR3 reads CASSASHRGDLNTEAFF. DNA of the CDR3: TGCGCCAGCAGCGCGAGTCACAGGGGGGATTTGAACACTGAAGCTTTCTTT. This rearrangement joins TRBV5-1 to TRBJ1-1, with 8 bases that match TRBD1. Germline values: CDR1 SGHRS, CDR2 YFSETQ. CDR3 length: 17 amino acids. The junction had 11 bases not matched to a gene; V was cut back by 4 bases and J by 0 bases.

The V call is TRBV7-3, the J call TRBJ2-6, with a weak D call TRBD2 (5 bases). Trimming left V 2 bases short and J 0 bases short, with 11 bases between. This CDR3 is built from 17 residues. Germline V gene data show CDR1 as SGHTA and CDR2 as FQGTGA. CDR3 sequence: CASSLSASLSGANVLTF. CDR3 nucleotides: TGTGCCAGCAGCTTATCCGCTAGCCTCTCTGGGGCCAACGTCCTGACTTTC.

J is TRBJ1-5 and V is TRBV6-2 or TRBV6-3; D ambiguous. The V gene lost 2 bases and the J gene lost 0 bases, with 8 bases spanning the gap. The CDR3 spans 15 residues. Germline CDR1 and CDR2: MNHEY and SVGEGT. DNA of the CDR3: TGTGCCAGCAGTTACCTTTCCAGTAGCAATCAGCCCCAGCATTTT. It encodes CASSYLSSSNQPQHF.

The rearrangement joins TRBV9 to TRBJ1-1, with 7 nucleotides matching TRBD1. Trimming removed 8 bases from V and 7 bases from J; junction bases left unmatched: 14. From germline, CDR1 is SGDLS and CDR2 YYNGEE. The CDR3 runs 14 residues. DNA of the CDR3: TGTGCCAGGATTACCACCCGACAGGGCGGTGAAGCTTTCTTT. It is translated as CARITTRQGGEAFF.

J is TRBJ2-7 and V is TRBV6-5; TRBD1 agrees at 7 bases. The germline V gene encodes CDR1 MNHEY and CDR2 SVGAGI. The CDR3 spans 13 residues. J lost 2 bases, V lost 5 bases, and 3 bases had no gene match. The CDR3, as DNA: TGTGCCAGCAGTCGGACAGGTCCCTACGAGCAGTACTTC. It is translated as CASSRTGPYEQYF.

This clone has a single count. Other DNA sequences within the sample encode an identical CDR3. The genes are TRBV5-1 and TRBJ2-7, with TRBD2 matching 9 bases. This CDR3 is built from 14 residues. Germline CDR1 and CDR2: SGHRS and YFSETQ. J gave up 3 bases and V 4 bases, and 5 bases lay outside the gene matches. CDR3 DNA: TGCGCCAGCAGCCCCGGGACTAGCAGCTACGAGCAGTACTTC. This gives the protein CASSPGTSSYEQYF. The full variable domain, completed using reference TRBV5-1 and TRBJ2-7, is KAGVTQTPRYLIKTRGQQVTLSCSPISGHRSVSWYQQTPGQGLQFLFEYFSETQRNKGNFPGRFSGRQFSNSRSEMNVSTLELGDSALYLCASSPGTSSYEQYFGPGTRLTVT.

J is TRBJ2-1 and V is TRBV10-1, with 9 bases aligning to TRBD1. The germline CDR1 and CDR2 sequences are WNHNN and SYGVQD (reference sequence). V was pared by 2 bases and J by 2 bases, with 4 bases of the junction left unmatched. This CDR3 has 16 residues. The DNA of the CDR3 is TGCGCCAGCAGTGAGAGCGGGACAGGGCCCTACAATGAGCAGTTCTTC. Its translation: CASSESGTGPYNEQFF.

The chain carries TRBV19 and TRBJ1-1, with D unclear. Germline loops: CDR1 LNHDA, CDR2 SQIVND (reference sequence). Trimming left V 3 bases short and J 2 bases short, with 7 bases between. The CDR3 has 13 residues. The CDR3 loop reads CASSIKGNTEAFF. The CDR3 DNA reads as TGTGCCAGTAGTATTAAGGGAAACACTGAAGCTTTCTTT.

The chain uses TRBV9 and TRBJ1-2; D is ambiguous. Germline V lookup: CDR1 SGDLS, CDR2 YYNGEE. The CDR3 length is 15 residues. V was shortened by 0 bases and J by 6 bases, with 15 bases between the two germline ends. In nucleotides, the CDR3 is TGTGCCAGCAGCGTAGCTTGGAGGGCCCGTGATGGCTACACCTTC. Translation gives CASSVAWRARDGYTF.

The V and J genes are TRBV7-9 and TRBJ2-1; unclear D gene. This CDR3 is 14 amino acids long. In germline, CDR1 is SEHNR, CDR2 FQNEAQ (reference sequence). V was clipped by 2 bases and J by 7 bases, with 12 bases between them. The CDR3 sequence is CASSLLRTRNEQFF. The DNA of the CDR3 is TGTGCCAGCAGCTTACTGCGGACGAGGAATGAGCAGTTCTTC.

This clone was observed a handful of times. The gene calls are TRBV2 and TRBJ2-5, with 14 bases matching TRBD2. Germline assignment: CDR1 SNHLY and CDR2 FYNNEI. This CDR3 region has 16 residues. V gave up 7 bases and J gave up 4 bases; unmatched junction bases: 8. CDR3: CASIWTSGGKRETQYF. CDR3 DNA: TGTGCCAGCATTTGGACTAGCGGGGGGAAGAGAGAGACCCAGTACTTC.